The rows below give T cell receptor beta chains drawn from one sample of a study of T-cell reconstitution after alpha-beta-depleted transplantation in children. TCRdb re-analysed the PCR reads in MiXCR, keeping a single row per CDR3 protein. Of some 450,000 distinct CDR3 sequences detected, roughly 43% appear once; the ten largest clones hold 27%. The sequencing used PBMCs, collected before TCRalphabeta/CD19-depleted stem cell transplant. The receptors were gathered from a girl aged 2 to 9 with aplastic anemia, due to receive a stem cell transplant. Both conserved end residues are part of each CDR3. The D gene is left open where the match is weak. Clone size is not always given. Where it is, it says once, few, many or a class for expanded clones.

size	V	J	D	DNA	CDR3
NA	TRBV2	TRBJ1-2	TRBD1	TGTGCCACCCTACAGGGGGCAAGAATCTATGGCTACACCTTC	CATLQGARIYGYTF
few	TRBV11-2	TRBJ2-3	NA	TGTGCCAGCAGCTTAGAACCAGGGAGGAGAGATACGCAGTATTTT	CASSLEPGRRDTQYF
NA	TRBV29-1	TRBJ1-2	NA	TGCAGCGCGGACACCGGGACGGCTAACTATGGCTACACCTTC	CSADTGTANYGYTF
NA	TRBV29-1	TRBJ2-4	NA	TGCAGCGGGAGGGGATACGAGGACATTCAGTACTTC	CSGRGYEDIQYF
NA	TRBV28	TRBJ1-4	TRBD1	TGTGCCAGCAGTTTATACGGGACAGGGAGGAATGAAAAACTGTTTTTT	CASSLYGTGRNEKLFF
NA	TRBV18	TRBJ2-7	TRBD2	TGTGCCAGCTCACCGGGGACTAGCAAAATCTACGAGCAGTACTTC	CASSPGTSKIYEQYF
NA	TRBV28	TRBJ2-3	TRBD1	TGTGCCAGCAGTTCCCCCGGACAGGGGACAGGAGATACGCAGTATTTT	CASSSPGQGTGDTQYF
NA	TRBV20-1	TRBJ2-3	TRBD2	TGCAGTGCTAGAGACACTAGCGGGGGGACGCAGTATTTT	CSARDTSGGTQYF
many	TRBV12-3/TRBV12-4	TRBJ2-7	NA	TGTGCCAGCACCCTCACCTCGGATATAGGTGAGCAGTACTTC	CASTLTSDIGEQYF
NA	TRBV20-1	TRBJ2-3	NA	TGCAGTGCTAGGAGGGGTCCGGGAGCAGATACGCAGTATTTT	CSARRGPGADTQYF
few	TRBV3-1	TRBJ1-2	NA	TGTGCCAGCAGCCAAGATCGTGGGAACGTTGGCTACACCTTC	CASSQDRGNVGYTF
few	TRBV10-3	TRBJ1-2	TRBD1	TGTGCCATCAGCAACAGGGGCCTAGGAGGCTACACCTTC	CAISNRGLGGYTF
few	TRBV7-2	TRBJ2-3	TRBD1	TGTGCCAGCAGCCCCGGACAGGCCACAGATACGCAGTATTTT	CASSPGQATDTQYF
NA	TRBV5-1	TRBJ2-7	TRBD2	TGCGCCAGCAGTTGGGGCCGGGGTAGCGGGGGCCGCTCCTACGAGCAGTACTTC	CASSWGRGSGGRSYEQYF